The source of this TCR beta chain is a study of T cell repertoires in aging, cancer and after chemotherapy. Study summary: Over several months to years, re-sampled healthy donor repertoires clearly shared clones.

Germline assignment: CDR1 MNHEY and CDR2 SVGAGI. V shed 5 bases and J 0 bases; nucleotides not matched to a gene: 8. This CDR3 is 18 amino acids long. Peripheral blood genomic DNA, not sorted cells or RNA, was the template. Regarding this clonotype: What it binds is unknown.

General study findings and limits: In cancer patients, declining TCR diversity with age involved lost richness and lost evenness.

Rearranged V-D-J TRB sequences were amplified with a mixed TRB-A/B primer pool. TCRdb independently ran MiXCR on the multiplex PCR reads; one entry per CDR3 protein. The sample carries approximately 4,900 distinct CDR3 sequences, under 25% recorded once. The material sequenced was blood. The chain is built from TRBV6-5 and TRBJ2-6, with TRBD1 matching 9 bases. This sequence was found in a human donor in good health. The donor label of this sample is uncertain. CDR3 amino acids: CASSRTGGTFSGANVLTF. The CDR3, as DNA: TGTGCCAGCAGTCGCACAGGGGGCACATTCTCTGGGGCCAACGTCCTGACTTTC.